The rows below give T cell receptor beta chains drawn from one sample of a study of early T cells in non-severe SARS-CoV-2 infection. Using its own MiXCR run on the 5' RACE reads, TCRdb lists one record per CDR3 protein. The sample shows 15,000 to 25,000 distinct CDR3 sequences, roughly 4.6% of them seen only once. Material: whole blood. The receptor source for this set is an adult who was a healthcare worker with PCR-confirmed SARS-CoV-2 infection or an uninfected control (not recorded which). Each CDR3 is given with its conserved first and last residue. D genes are given only for firm matches.

J,V,D,CDR3
TRBJ2-1,TRBV4-3,.,CASSQDLGAREQFF
TRBJ1-2,TRBV29-1,.,CSVGSRNGYTF
TRBJ2-1,TRBV20-1,.,CSARGAGDNEQFF
TRBJ2-5,TRBV7-2,.,CACHGAAQETQYF
TRBJ1-3,TRBV7-9,.,CASSPMRFSGNTIYF
TRBJ1-3,TRBV4-1,.,CASSRTSGEPSGNTIYF
TRBJ1-2,TRBV12-3/TRBV12-4,.,CASSFRGQQFGYTF
TRBJ1-1,TRBV9,TRBD1,CASSEGQVTEAFF
TRBJ2-5,TRBV6-6,.,CASSLTRQETQYF
TRBJ1-5,TRBV2,.,CASMTDTNQPQHF
TRBJ1-1,TRBV11-3,.,CASSRQANTEAFF